This TCR beta chain was obtained from a study of cytomegalovirus exposure and HLA in healthy donors. Both 60 Vbeta primers and 13 Jbeta primers went into the PCR. Measured with immunoSEQ multiplex PCR; TCRdb has only the in-frame clones, and not every one. The sample has approximately 100,000 clones, over 75% seen once. The CDR3 is 15 residues long. V was clipped by 6 bases and J by 2 bases; unmatched bases: 4. Germline CDR1 is SGHTA and CDR2 is FQGNSA. Sample: PBMCs. The sequence came from a man aged 35 to 55 in good health and CMV-seropositive. The chain links TRBV7-2 to TRBJ2-7; 13 positions match TRBD2. The chain's CDR3 is CASSSTSGGAYEQYF. The CDR3 coding sequence is TGTGCCAGCAGTTCAACTAGCGGGGGGGCCTACGAGCAGTACTTC.